Described below is a single T cell receptor beta chain sequence and its context. Its antigen is currently unknown. These data belong to a study of spatial heterogeneity in lung cancer. Overall study: Unique TCR and UMI combinations averaged more than ten appearances each in raw reads.

The CDR3 is made up of 14 amino acids. The ends were cut back, 10 bases at V and 0 bases at J, with 10 bases in the middle. The germline V gene encodes CDR1 MNHNS and CDR2 SASEGT. Study results and limitations: Ubiquitous, expanded tumor-derived TCRs were more frequently observed in blood at resection than at follow-up.

Via MiXCR, TCRdb re-called the 5' RACE reads, giving one row per CDR3 protein. The sample lists 35,000 to 55,000 distinct CDR3 sequences, roughly 13% occurring once. Time point meaning: sample taken at primary tumor resection. Researchers sequenced whole RNA taken from tumor, nontumor lung or frozen PBMC without sorting. This specimen was PBMCs, taken at surgery. V and J are TRBV6-1 and TRBJ2-6, with D maybe TRBD1 (5 bases). The receptor's source is a male donor with early-stage non-small cell lung cancer. CDR3 loop: CAIQTASGANVLTF. As DNA, the CDR3 is TGTGCCATCCAGACAGCCTCTGGGGCCAACGTCCTGACTTTC.